The 19 T cell receptor beta chains given below trace back to one sample, sequenced in a study of graft-versus-host responses after intestinal transplantation. Only in-frame clones appear in the TCRdb table, and some are missing; sequencing was by immunoSEQ multiplex PCR. The profile covers roughly 62,000 clones, with around 91% appearing a single time and 2.7% taken by the ten largest. This specimen consisted of PBMCs, obtained about 120 days after intestinal transplantation. The receptors originated from a human patient who received an intestinal transplant, so some T cells may come from the graft donor.

The rearrangement uses TRBV6-1 and TRBJ1-2, with TRBD1 matching 9 bases. The CDR3 sequence is 14 residues long. V trimming: 7 bases; J trimming: 0 bases; junction bases outside the gene matches: 3. Germline CDR1 reads MNHNS; CDR2 reads SASEGT. The CDR3, as DNA: TGTGCCAGCAACACAGGGGGCCCTAACTATGGCTACACCTTC. Translation: CASNTGGPNYGYTF.

The chain recombines TRBV6-6 with TRBJ1-4, with TRBD1 matching 7 bases. Germline CDR1 is MNHNY and CDR2 is SVGAGI (reference sequence). After removal of 10 bases from V and 0 bases from J, the junction contained 8 bases not matched to a gene. The CDR3 contains 15 residues. CDR3 nucleotide sequence: TGTGCCACCACGGGACAGAGTGCAACTAATGAAAAACTGTTTTTT. This gives the protein CATTGQSATNEKLFF.

This clone was counted between two and nine times. The chain is built from TRBV6-1 and TRBJ2-2; D is unresolved. The CDR3 length is 13 residues. Trimming left V 6 bases short and J 3 bases short, with 8 bases between. Germline V gene lookup returns CDR1 MNHNS and CDR2 SASEGT. In DNA, the CDR3 is TGTGCCAGCAGACGGACCCACACCGGGGAGCTGTTTTTT. This sequence encodes CASRRTHTGELFF.

V and J are TRBV4-1 and TRBJ2-1, with D possibly TRBD2 on 6 matching bases. Trimming stripped 3 bases from V and 8 bases from J, with 14 bases between. The germline V gene has CDR1 MGHRA and CDR2 YSYEKL. The CDR3 is 14 amino acids. CDR3 sequence reads: CASSQVTRADEQFF. The CDR3 DNA sequence: TGCGCCAGCAGCCAGGTGACTAGGGCGGATGAGCAGTTCTTC.

The chain couples TRBV4-1 to TRBJ2-1; 12 bases match TRBD1. The CDR3 sequence is 19 residues long. Germline values: CDR1 MGHRA, CDR2 YSYEKL. The V gene end was trimmed by 1 base and the J gene end by 2 bases; junction bases not matched to a gene: 9. The CDR3 reads CASSQVGTGGQIPYNEQFF. In DNA form, the CDR3 reads TGCGCCAGCAGCCAAGTCGGGACAGGGGGCCAAATCCCCTACAATGAGCAGTTCTTC.

The chain uses TRBV5-1 and TRBJ1-1; D uncertain. The V gene's germline CDR1 is SGHRS and CDR2 YFSETQ. The ends were cut back, 2 bases at V and 3 bases at J, with 14 bases in the middle. The CDR3 is 15 amino acids. The CDR3 here is CASSFGKRSDTEAFF. The CDR3, as DNA: TGCGCCAGCAGCTTTGGTAAGAGGAGCGACACTGAAGCTTTCTTT. Based on the CDR3 plus reference TRBV5-1 and TRBJ1-1, the full variable domain is KAGVTQTPRYLIKTRGQQVTLSCSPISGHRSVSWYQQTPGQGLQFLFEYFSETQRNKGNFPGRFSGRQFSNSRSEMNVSTLELGDSALYLCASSFGKRSDTEAFFGQGTRLTVV.

V gene TRBV28 combines with J gene TRBJ1-4, with no clear D. With 3 bases removed from V and 2 bases from J, the gap between germline ends came to 13 bases. Germline assignment: CDR1 MDHEN and CDR2 SYDVKM. The CDR3 spans 16 residues. CDR3 nucleotide sequence: TGTGCCAGCAGTTTTCAGGAGCGGGCGACTAATGAAAAACTGTTTTTT. This gives the protein CASSFQERATNEKLFF.

The rearrangement joins TRBV7-8 to TRBJ1-1; D unresolved. Germline V lookup: CDR1 SGHVS, CDR2 FQNEAQ. Trimming took 4 bases from V and 4 from J, leaving 10 bases between them. The length of the CDR3 is 13 residues. The CDR3 here is CASSSRGGTEAFF. CDR3 sequence (DNA): TGTGCCAGCAGCTCGCGAGGTGGCACTGAAGCTTTCTTT.

V usage is TRBV30 and J usage is TRBJ1-3; D perhaps matches TRBD1 (5 bases). CDR1 GTSNPN and CDR2 SVGIG come from the germline V gene (reference sequence). The V end lost 3 bases, the J end lost 1 base, and 10 bases lay between the germline ends. The CDR3 covers 14 residues. Here the CDR3 reads CAWSSQGSGNTIYF. CDR3 nucleotides: TGTGCCTGGAGCTCTCAGGGTTCTGGAAACACCATATATTTT.

The gene calls are TRBV27 and TRBJ2-2; 8 bases match TRBD1. The CDR3 sequence is 13 residues long. V lost 6 bases, J lost 4 bases, and 1 base stayed unmatched. Germline V CDR1 and CDR2: MNHEY, SMNVEV (reference sequence). DNA of the CDR3: TGTGCCAGCAGACAGGGGGGCACCGGGGAGCTGTTTTTT. Residues: CASRQGGTGELFF.

V is TRBV28 and J is TRBJ2-5; D is unresolved. Germline CDR1 reads MDHEN; CDR2 reads SYDVKM. V was trimmed by 6 bases and J by 0 bases, leaving 14 bases between them. The CDR3 totals 15 residues. CDR3 DNA: TGTGCCAGCAGCCCCCTACTTTGGTACCAAGAGACCCAGTACTTC. Amino acids: CASSPLLWYQETQYF.

The chain links TRBV28 to TRBJ1-1, with 9 positions matching TRBD1. Trimming took 6 bases from V and 1 from J; bases not matched to a gene: 9. CDR1 and CDR2 (germline): MDHEN, SYDVKM. CDR3 size: 16 residues. Here the CDR3 reads CASRRLGQGRNTEAFF. CDR3 in DNA: TGTGCCAGCAGAAGACTAGGACAGGGGAGGAACACTGAAGCTTTCTTT. Full variable domain (missing parts from reference TRBV28 and TRBJ1-1): DVKVTQSSRYLVKRTGEKVFLECVQDMDHENMFWYRQDPGLGLRLIYFSYDVKMKEKGDIPEGYSVSREKKERFSLILESASTNQTSMYLCASRRLGQGRNTEAFFGQGTRLTVV.

The V call is TRBV7-9, the J call TRBJ2-3, with a tentative D call TRBD2 (6 bases). The ends were cut back, 5 bases at V and 5 bases at J, with 8 bases in the middle. The germline V gene has CDR1 SEHNR and CDR2 FQNEAQ (reference sequence). CDR3 size: 12 residues. The CDR3 DNA reads TGTGCCAGCAGCGCGGGACTAGATACGCAGTATTTT. The encoded protein is CASSAGLDTQYF.

The V gene is TRBV9, the J gene TRBJ2-1; weak D call: TRBD1 (7 bases). The V and J ends lost 4 bases and 10 bases respectively, with 18 bases between them. The CDR3 has 14 amino acids. Per germline, CDR1 SGDLS and CDR2 YYNGEE. The CDR3 nucleotides read TGTGCCAGCAGCCCCCGCGGGACAGCCAGGGAGCAGTTCTTC. Residues: CASSPRGTAREQFF. Combining the CDR3 with reference TRBV9 and TRBJ2-1 gives the whole variable domain DSGVTQTPKHLITATGQRVTLRCSPRSGDLSVYWYQQSLDQGLQFLIQYYNGEERAKGNILERFSAQQFPDLHSELNLSSLELGDSALYFCASSPRGTAREQFFGPGTRLTVL.

The chain couples TRBV7-3 to TRBJ2-1; 10 bases line up with TRBD1. Per germline, CDR1 SGHTA and CDR2 FQGTGA. This CDR3 comprises 15 residues. Losses at the gene ends were 3 bases for V and 5 bases for J; bases not matched to a gene: 4. The CDR3 DNA reads as TGTGCCAGCAGCTTCGACAGGGGGCCCCACAATGAGCAGTTCTTC. As protein: CASSFDRGPHNEQFF.

This clone was picked up one time. The chain carries TRBV7-9 and TRBJ2-1; D uncertain. Trimming removed 5 bases at V and 8 bases at J, with 13 bases between. The CDR3 length is 13 residues. Germline CDR1 SEHNR, CDR2 FQNEAQ (reference sequence). For the CDR3, the DNA is TGTGCCAGCAGCCGTAACCCCTTTCATGAGCAGTTCTTC. It is translated as CASSRNPFHEQFF.

The chain uses TRBV7-9 and TRBJ2-5; D is undetermined. The germline V and J ends were trimmed by 3 bases and 5 bases, with 4 bases remaining between them. CDR3 size: 11 residues. Germline CDR1 and CDR2: SEHNR and FQNEAQ (reference sequence). CDR3 region: CASSFDETQYF. The CDR3 nucleotides read TGTGCCAGCAGCTTCGACGAGACCCAGTACTTC.

The count of this clone is one. This sequence joins TRBV27 and TRBJ2-7, with 8 bases identical to TRBD2. This CDR3 has 14 residues. Germline V gives CDR1 MNHEY, CDR2 SMNVEV (reference sequence). V gave up 6 bases and J gave up 3 bases; unmatched junction bases: 7. The CDR3 here is CASSITGGLYEQYF. DNA for the CDR3: TGTGCCAGCAGCATTACGGGGGGGCTCTACGAGCAGTACTTC.

A few counts support this clone. This chain uses TRBV5-6 with TRBJ2-7; D may be TRBD1 (6 bases). The germline V gene has CDR1 SGHDT and CDR2 YYEEEE. This CDR3 contains 12 residues. Trimming took off 3 bases at V and 7 bases at J, with 11 bases between the two ends. CDR3 DNA sequence: TGTGCCAGCAGCTGGGACAAGAGGGAGCAGTACTTC. Protein product: CASSWDKREQYF.